Following are 9 T cell receptor beta chains from one sample sequenced in a study of T cells after yellow fever vaccination. A single record per CDR3 protein comes from TCRdb applying MiXCR to the 5' RACE reads. The table includes about 320,000 distinct CDR3 sequences, 6.8% detected once. This specimen was PBMCs, taken more than 35 days after the first yellow fever vaccination. Source of these receptors: a man between 18 and 29 years old who received the YFV17D yellow fever vaccine.

This clonotype appeared a few times. The chain employs TRBV3-1 and TRBJ1-4; D is perhaps TRBD1 (5 bases). CDR3 length: 12 residues. Germline V gene lookup returns CDR1 LGHDT and CDR2 YNNKEL (reference sequence). Between the trimmed V and J ends, which lost 0 bases and 11 bases, there was a span of 7 bases. The CDR3 nucleotides are TGTGCCAGCAGCCAAGATCAGGGCAAACTGTTTTTT. Protein sequence: CASSQDQGKLFF.

The chain carries TRBV7-9 and TRBJ2-3; maybe TRBD1 (5 bases). With 5 bases removed from V and 8 bases from J, the gap between germline ends came to 20 bases. CDR1 and CDR2 (germline): SEHNR, FQNEAQ (reference sequence). The length of the CDR3 is 15 residues. CDR3 sequence (DNA): TGTGCCAGCAGCCCAGACAACTCAGGGTTTGCTACGCAGTATTTT. Its protein product is CASSPDNSGFATQYF. The full variable domain, rest sourced from reference TRBV7-9 and TRBJ2-3, is DTGVSQNPRHKITKRGQNVTFRCDPISEHNRLYWYRQTLGQGPEFLTYFQNEAQLEKSRLLSDRFSAERPKGSFSTLEIQRTEQGDSAMYLCASSPDNSGFATQYFGPGTRLTVL.

In its sample, this clonotype was seen a few times. The chain joins TRBV12-3 or TRBV12-4 to TRBJ2-1; maybe TRBD2 (5 bases). CDR3 length equals 13 residues. Between the trimmed V and J ends, which lost 2 bases and 10 bases, there was a span of 12 bases. The CDR3: CASSLSRRTEQFF. CDR3 DNA sequence: TGTGCCAGCAGTTTAAGCCGGAGGACGGAGCAGTTCTTC.

V usage is TRBV7-2 and J usage is TRBJ2-5; no definite D call. The V end lost 5 bases, the J end lost 0 bases, and 13 bases lay between the germline ends. The germline V gene has CDR1 SGHTA and CDR2 FQGNSA. CDR3 size: 15 residues. The chain's CDR3 is CASSLPTWYQETQYF. As DNA, the CDR3 is TGTGCCAGCAGCCTGCCGACCTGGTACCAAGAGACCCAGTACTTC.

The chain has TRBV11-2 and TRBJ2-5, with 9 positions matching TRBD1. The germline CDR1 and CDR2 sequences are SGHAT and FQNNGV. The ends lost 5 bases at V and 4 bases at J; junction bases unmatched: 11. CDR3 length equals 16 residues. The CDR3 reads CASSRGPGQGAETQYF. CDR3 DNA sequence: TGTGCCAGCAGCCGCGGGCCGGGACAGGGAGCAGAGACCCAGTACTTC. Full variable domain (missing parts from reference TRBV11-2 and TRBJ2-5): EAGVAQSPRYKIIEKRQSVAFWCNPISGHATLYWYQQILGQGPKLLIQFQNNGVVDDSQLPKDRFSAERLKGVDSTLKIQPAKLEDSAVYLCASSRGPGQGAETQYFGPGTRLLVL.

This clonotype was recorded a few times. The chain recombines TRBV7-2 with TRBJ2-5; the D gene is possibly TRBD1 (6 bases). V was trimmed by 5 bases and J by 3 bases, leaving 16 bases between them. This CDR3 comprises 15 residues. Germline values: CDR1 SGHTA, CDR2 FQGNSA. The CDR3 sequence: CASSRSRQEKETQYF. Written as DNA, the CDR3 is TGTGCCAGCAGCCGGAGCCGACAGGAAAAAGAGACCCAGTACTTC.

This clonotype occurred a few times. The chain couples TRBV4-1 to TRBJ1-2; 7 bases align to TRBD1. Germline V gene lookup returns CDR1 MGHRA and CDR2 YSYEKL. The CDR3 loop spans 16 amino acids. Trimming cost V 1 base and J 4 bases; bases outside gene matches: 9. CDR3 protein: CASSQVSGQAIYGYTF. The DNA for the CDR3 is TGCGCCAGCAGCCAAGTCTCCGGACAGGCGATCTATGGCTACACCTTC.

This clonotype was counted only a few times. V gene TRBV5-5 combines with J gene TRBJ2-7, with D perhaps matching TRBD1 (6 bases). CDR3 length: 15 residues. Germline V lookup: CDR1 SGHKS, CDR2 YYEKEE (reference sequence). Trimming cost V 4 bases and J 4 bases, with 18 bases left between them. CDR3 amino acids: CASSTRGGVSYEQYV. As DNA, the CDR3 is TGTGCCAGCAGCACCAGGGGTGGGGTCTCTTACGAGCAGTACGTC.

Only a few counts were recorded for this clonotype. The chain employs TRBV19 and TRBJ2-3; the D gene is possibly TRBD1 (5 bases). The V end lost 6 bases, the J end lost 3 bases, and 16 bases lay between the germline ends. The CDR3 totals 15 residues. From germline, CDR1 is LNHDA and CDR2 SQIVND (reference sequence). The CDR3 region is CASRPGQGYTDTQYF. In nucleotides, the CDR3 is TGTGCCAGTAGGCCAGGACAAGGGTATACAGATACGCAGTATTTT.